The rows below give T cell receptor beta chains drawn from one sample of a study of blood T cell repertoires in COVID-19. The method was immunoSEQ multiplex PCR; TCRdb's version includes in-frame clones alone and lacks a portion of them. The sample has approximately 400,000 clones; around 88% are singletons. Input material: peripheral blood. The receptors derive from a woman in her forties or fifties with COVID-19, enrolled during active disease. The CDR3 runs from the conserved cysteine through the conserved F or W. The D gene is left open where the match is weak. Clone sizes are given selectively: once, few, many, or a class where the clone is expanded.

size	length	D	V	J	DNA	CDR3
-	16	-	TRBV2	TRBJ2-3	TGTGCCAGCAGTGAGTCCCGGGACACTACCACAGATACGCAGTATTTT	CASSESRDTTTDTQYF
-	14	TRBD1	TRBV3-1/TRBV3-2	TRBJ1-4	TGTGCCAGCAGCTTCGGACAGGTCGGGGAAAAACTGTTTTTT	CASSFGQVGEKLFF
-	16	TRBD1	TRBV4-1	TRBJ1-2	TGCGCCAGCAGCCAGGTGGGACAGGGTACAACCTATGGCTACACCTTC	CASSQVGQGTTYGYTF
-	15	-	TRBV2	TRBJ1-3	TGTGCCAGCAGCCAGACTGGCCCCTCTGGAAACACCATATATTTT	CASSQTGPSGNTIYF
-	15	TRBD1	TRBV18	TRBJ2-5	TGTGCCAGCTCACCTATAAAAGGGGGCGAAGAGACCCAGTACTTC	CASSPIKGGEETQYF
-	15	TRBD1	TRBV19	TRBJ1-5	TGTGCCAGTCAAAGGGACAGGGTTTCGCATCAGCCCCAGCATTTT	CASQRDRVSHQPQHF
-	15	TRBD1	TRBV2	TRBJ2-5	TGTGCCAGCAGTGAGTGGACAGGGGCACAAGAGACCCAGTACTTC	CASSEWTGAQETQYF
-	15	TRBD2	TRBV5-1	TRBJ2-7	TGCGCCAGCAGCTTGGAAGCGGGGGCTGGCCACGAGCAGTACTTC	CASSLEAGAGHEQYF
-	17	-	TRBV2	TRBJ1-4	TGTGCCAGCAGCAGACTCAGGGGCACCGCAACTAATGAAAAACTGTTTTTT	CASSRLRGTATNEKLFF
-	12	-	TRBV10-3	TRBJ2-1	TGTGCCATCAGTGAGAGGGAGTATGAGCAGTTCTTC	CAISEREYEQFF
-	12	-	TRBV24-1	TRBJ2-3	TGTGCCACCAGTCAAATGACAGATACGCAGTATTTT	CATSQMTDTQYF
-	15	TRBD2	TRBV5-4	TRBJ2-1	TGTGCCAGCAGCTTGTCGGCTAGCGGGGGGGATGAGCAGTTCTTC	CASSLSASGGDEQFF
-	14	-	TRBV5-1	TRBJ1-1	TGCGCCAGCAGCTCAGGGGCCCCGAACACTGAAGCTTTCTTT	CASSSGAPNTEAFF
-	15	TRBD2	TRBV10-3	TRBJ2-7	TGTGCCATCAGTGTTACCGGGACTAGCCCTAGTGAGCAGTACTTC	CAISVTGTSPSEQYF
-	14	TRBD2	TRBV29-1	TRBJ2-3	TGCAGCGTTGGCGATGTCTCGGGGGGTCGCGGGCAGTATTTT	CSVGDVSGGRGQYF
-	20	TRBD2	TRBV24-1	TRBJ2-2	TGTGCCACCAGTGATGTCCCGACTAGCGGGGGGCCGACGAACACCGGGGAGCTGTTTTTT	CATSDVPTSGGPTNTGELFF
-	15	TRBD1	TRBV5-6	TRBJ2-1	TGTGCCAGCAGCTTCCGGGACAGGGGGAAGAATGAGCAGTTCTTC	CASSFRDRGKNEQFF
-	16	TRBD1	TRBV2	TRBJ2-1	TGTGCCAGCAGGTCCAGTCGGGACAGGGGCGGACGGGAGCAGTTCTTC	CASRSSRDRGGREQFF
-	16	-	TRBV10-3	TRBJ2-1	TGTGCCATCCGTGGGGGTAGGACCGATGGGGCCAATGAGCAGTTCTTC	CAIRGGRTDGANEQFF
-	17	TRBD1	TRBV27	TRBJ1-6	TGTGCCAGCAGTTTATTATCCGGGACAGGGAAGAATTCACCCCTCCACTTT	CASSLLSGTGKNSPLHF
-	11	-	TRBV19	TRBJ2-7	TGTGCCAGTAGCTCTAAGCGCGAGCAGTACTTC	CASSSKREQYF
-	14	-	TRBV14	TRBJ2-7	TGTGCCAGCAGCCAAGCCGACAATTCCTACGAGCAGTACTTC	CASSQADNSYEQYF
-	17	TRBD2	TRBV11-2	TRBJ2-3	TGTGCCAGCAGCGCTCCGGGACTAGCGGCCCCCACGGATACGCAGTATTTT	CASSAPGLAAPTDTQYF
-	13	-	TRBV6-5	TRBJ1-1	TGTGCCAGCACCGCGAGGCAGGGCACTGAAGCTTTCTTT	CASTARQGTEAFF
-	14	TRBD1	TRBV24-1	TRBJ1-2	TGTGCCACCGTTCCGACAGGGTCTAACTATGGCTACACCTTC	CATVPTGSNYGYTF
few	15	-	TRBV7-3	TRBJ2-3	TGTGCCAGCAGCTTAACGCCTAGCTCGGGAGATACGCAGTATTTT	CASSLTPSSGDTQYF
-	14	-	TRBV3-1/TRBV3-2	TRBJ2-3	TGTGCCAGCAGCCACAGGGAGGGGGCAGATACGCAGTATTTT	CASSHREGADTQYF
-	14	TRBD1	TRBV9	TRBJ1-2	TGTGCCAGCAGCGAAACACAGGGGTTTCGTGGCTACACCTTC	CASSETQGFRGYTF
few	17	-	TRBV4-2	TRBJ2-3	TGTGCCAGCAGCCAAGATAGTGAGGGCGGCAGCACAGATACGCAGTATTTT	CASSQDSEGGSTDTQYF
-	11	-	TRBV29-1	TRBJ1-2	TGCAGCGTTTCTGGAGGCGGGTCCTACACCTTC	CSVSGGGSYTF
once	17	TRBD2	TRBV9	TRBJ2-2	TGTGCCAGCAGCGGGGGCCCTAGCGGGAGATACACCGGGGAGCTGTTTTTT	CASSGGPSGRYTGELFF
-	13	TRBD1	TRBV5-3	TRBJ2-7	TGTGCCAGAAGCTTGGAGACAGGGGATGAGCAGTACTTC	CARSLETGDEQYF
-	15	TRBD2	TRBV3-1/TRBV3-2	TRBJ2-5	TGTGCCAGCAGCCCCCGACTAGCGGGGGGCCGAGGGCAGTACTTC	CASSPRLAGGRGQYF
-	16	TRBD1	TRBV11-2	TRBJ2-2	TGTGCCAGCGGTCTACGTTGGACAGGGCAGACCGGGGAGCTGTTTTTT	CASGLRWTGQTGELFF
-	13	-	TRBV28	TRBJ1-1	TGTGCCAGCAGTTTGGGCAGCAACACTGAAGCTTTCTTT	CASSLGSNTEAFF
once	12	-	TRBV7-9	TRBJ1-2	TGTGCCAGCAGCTTAAGGGAGGATGGCTACACCTTC	CASSLREDGYTF
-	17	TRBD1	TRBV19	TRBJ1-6	TGTGCCAGTAGTTCCAACGGACAGGACTCCTATAATTCACCCCTCCACTTT	CASSSNGQDSYNSPLHF
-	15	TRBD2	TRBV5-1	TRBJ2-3	TGCGCCAGCAGCCTTGGACTAGCGGATAAGGATACGCAGTATTTT	CASSLGLADKDTQYF
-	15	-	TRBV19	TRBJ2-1	TGTGCCAGTATTCGAGTTCCGTGCTTCTACAATGAGCAGTTCTTC	CASIRVPCFYNEQFF
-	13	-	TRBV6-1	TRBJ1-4	TGTGCCAGCAGTGAAAGGCTGCGGGAAAAACTGTTTTTT	CASSERLREKLFF
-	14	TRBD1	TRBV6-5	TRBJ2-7	TGTGCCAGCAGTTATGAGACAGGGGCCTACGAGCAGTACTTC	CASSYETGAYEQYF
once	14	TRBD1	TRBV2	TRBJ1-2	TGTGCCAGCAGCCTCAGGGGGCGGAACTATGGCTACACCTTC	CASSLRGRNYGYTF
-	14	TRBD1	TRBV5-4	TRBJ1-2	TGTGCCAGCAGCGGGGACAGGGGATTGGGTGGCTACACCTTC	CASSGDRGLGGYTF
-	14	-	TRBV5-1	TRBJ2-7	TGCGCCAGCAGCTTGGAGGTGGCCCAGGGAAAGCAGTACTTC	CASSLEVAQGKQYF
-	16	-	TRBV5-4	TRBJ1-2	TGTGCCAGCAGCTTGGAGGGATTGACAGCTAACTATGGCTACACCTTC	CASSLEGLTANYGYTF
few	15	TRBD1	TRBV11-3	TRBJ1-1	TGTGCCAGCAGCTTAGACGGACAGGGGAACACTGAAGCTTTCTTT	CASSLDGQGNTEAFF
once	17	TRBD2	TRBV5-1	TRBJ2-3	TGCGCCAGCAGCTGGGCGGGGGGGGCCCCTAGCACAGATACGCAGTATTTT	CASSWAGGAPSTDTQYF
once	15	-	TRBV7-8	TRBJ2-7	TGTGCCAGCAGCTTAAGAGGGCTCACCACCTACGAGCAGTACTTC	CASSLRGLTTYEQYF
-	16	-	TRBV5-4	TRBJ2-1	TGTGCCAGCAGCTCCCCCCTGGGGGGTTCCTACAATGAGCAGTTCTTC	CASSSPLGGSYNEQFF
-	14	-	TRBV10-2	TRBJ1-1	TGCGCCAGCAGTTCAGCAGACTCAAACACTGAAGCTTTCTTT	CASSSADSNTEAFF
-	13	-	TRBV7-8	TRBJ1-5	TGTGCCAGCAGCTTAGACGTCGCAGGGGCCCAGCATTTT	CASSLDVAGAQHF
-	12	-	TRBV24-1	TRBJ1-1	TGTGCCACCAGTGATTTGCAGGGTGAAGCTTTCTTT	CATSDLQGEAFF
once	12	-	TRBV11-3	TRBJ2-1	TGTGCCAGCAGCTTACAGGACAATGAGCAGTTCTTC	CASSLQDNEQFF
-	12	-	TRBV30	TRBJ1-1	TGTGCCTGGACAGGGGAAAGCACTGAAGCTTTCTTT	CAWTGESTEAFF
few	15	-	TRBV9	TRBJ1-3	TGTGCCAGCAGCGGGGCCGGAGGGTTTGGAAACACCATATATTTT	CASSGAGGFGNTIYF